This T cell receptor (beta chain) derives from a study of blood T cell repertoires in COVID-19. In the study overall: Material from acute and convalescent COVID-19 was sourced from the United States, Italy and Spain. From T cells, B-cell-depleted T cells, or PBMCs came the material, which was cDNA or gDNA.

The CDR3 contains 16 residues. CDR1 is MNHEY, CDR2 SMNVEV, per germline (reference sequence). Trimming took off 6 bases at V and 0 bases at J, with 15 bases between the two ends. Profiling relied on immunoSEQ multiplex PCR, and the TCRdb table lists in-frame clones only, not all of them. The sample lists approximately 82,000 clones; around four fifths were seen once. The TCR comes from a woman in her sixties with acute or convalescent COVID-19. The chain employs TRBV27 and TRBJ2-1, with a possible D match to TRBD1 (6 bases). Sequencing input: peripheral blood. The CDR3 here is CASSAARGSSYNEQFF. The CDR3 coding sequence is TGTGCCAGCAGCGCCGCCAGGGGTAGCTCCTACAATGAGCAGTTCTTC.